These T cell receptor beta chains were read from a single sample in a study of blood T cell repertoires in COVID-19. Sequencing used immunoSEQ multiplex PCR; TCRdb keeps in-frame clones, though not all of them. This table holds over 45,000 clones, less than 85% found once. The material sequenced was peripheral blood. These receptors were obtained from a human donor in a cohort sampled during active COVID-19. The CDR3 runs from the conserved cysteine through the conserved F or W. A D gene is named only where the DNA matches it firmly. Size tells how often a clone was seen (once, few, many) or the class of an expanded clone, and some rows leave it out.

CDR3nt: TGTGCCAGCAGCTCGGACAGGGCTAAGAATGAGCAGTTCTTC; CDR3aa: CASSSDRAKNEQFF; v_gene: TRBV7-2; j_gene: TRBJ2-1; abundance: -; d_gene: TRBD1
CDR3nt: TGTGCCAGCAGCCGCCAGGGCACAGATACGCAGTATTTT; CDR3aa: CASSRQGTDTQYF; v_gene: TRBV7-2; j_gene: TRBJ2-3; abundance: -; d_gene: -
CDR3nt: TGCAGTGCTAGTTACCCGGGACAAGGCTACGAGCAGTACTTC; CDR3aa: CSASYPGQGYEQYF; v_gene: TRBV20-1; j_gene: TRBJ2-7; abundance: -; d_gene: -
CDR3nt: TGTGCCATCAAGAAAGGAGAGAACACTGAAGCTTTCTTT; CDR3aa: CAIKKGENTEAFF; v_gene: TRBV10-3; j_gene: TRBJ1-1; abundance: once; d_gene: -
CDR3nt: TGTGCCAGCAAGCGGACAGTGAACACTGAAGCTTTCTTT; CDR3aa: CASKRTVNTEAFF; v_gene: TRBV6-6; j_gene: TRBJ1-1; abundance: -; d_gene: -
CDR3nt: TGTGCCATCAGTGAACGGACTAGCGAGCAGTTCTTC; CDR3aa: CAISERTSEQFF; v_gene: TRBV10-3; j_gene: TRBJ2-1; abundance: -; d_gene: TRBD2
CDR3nt: TGTGCCAGCAGCCATGCACAGGGACCCTACGAGCAGTACTTC; CDR3aa: CASSHAQGPYEQYF; v_gene: TRBV7-9; j_gene: TRBJ2-7; abundance: -; d_gene: -
CDR3nt: TGTGCCAGCAGCTTATATCAAACCAGGGGGGAAAAACTGTTTTTT; CDR3aa: CASSLYQTRGEKLFF; v_gene: TRBV7-2; j_gene: TRBJ1-4; abundance: -; d_gene: TRBD1
CDR3nt: TGCGCCAGCAGCTTTATCGGGGAAGTAGGGGAGACCCAGTACTTC; CDR3aa: CASSFIGEVGETQYF; v_gene: TRBV5-1; j_gene: TRBJ2-5; abundance: -; d_gene: -
CDR3nt: TGTGCCAGCAGTAGCGTGAGCGGGGGGTACTACGAGCAGTACTTC; CDR3aa: CASSSVSGGYYEQYF; v_gene: TRBV27; j_gene: TRBJ2-7; abundance: few; d_gene: TRBD2
CDR3nt: TGTGCCAGCAGCTCCCGGACAGGGTACGCTTCACCCCTCCACTTT; CDR3aa: CASSSRTGYASPLHF; v_gene: TRBV5-5; j_gene: TRBJ1-6; abundance: -; d_gene: TRBD1
CDR3nt: TGCGCCAGCAGAGTTGGGACAGGCCATTCACCCCTCCACTTT; CDR3aa: CASRVGTGHSPLHF; v_gene: TRBV5-1; j_gene: TRBJ1-6; abundance: few; d_gene: TRBD1
CDR3nt: TGTGCCAGCAGCCAATTATATGGCTACACCTTC; CDR3aa: CASSQLYGYTF; v_gene: TRBV16; j_gene: TRBJ1-2; abundance: -; d_gene: -
CDR3nt: TGCAGTGCTAGTTTCGGGAGACAGGGGATAGGAGAGCAGTACTTC; CDR3aa: CSASFGRQGIGEQYF; v_gene: TRBV20-1; j_gene: TRBJ2-7; abundance: once; d_gene: TRBD1
CDR3nt: TGTGCCAGCAGCTCCTCTCTTGCTAGCGGTTACGAGCAGTACTTC; CDR3aa: CASSSSLASGYEQYF; v_gene: TRBV5-5; j_gene: TRBJ2-7; abundance: -; d_gene: TRBD2
CDR3nt: TGCGCCAGCAGCCCCTCCGGGGGACTAGCGGGGCTAACGACAGAGACCCAGTACTTC; CDR3aa: CASSPSGGLAGLTTETQYF; v_gene: TRBV4-1; j_gene: TRBJ2-5; abundance: -; d_gene: TRBD2
CDR3nt: TGTGCCAGCAGCCAACGAAGAAGGAGGTATGAAAAACTGTTTTTT; CDR3aa: CASSQRRRRYEKLFF; v_gene: TRBV3-1/TRBV3-2; j_gene: TRBJ1-4; abundance: -; d_gene: -
CDR3nt: TGTGCCAGCAGCTGGGAGGGGGGGCTCGGCGAGCAGTACTTC; CDR3aa: CASSWEGGLGEQYF; v_gene: TRBV5-6; j_gene: TRBJ2-7; abundance: -; d_gene: -
CDR3nt: TGTGCCAGCAGCCAAGGGTTGGACAGGGGGTATGGCTACACCTTC; CDR3aa: CASSQGLDRGYGYTF; v_gene: TRBV3-1/TRBV3-2; j_gene: TRBJ1-2; abundance: -; d_gene: TRBD1
CDR3nt: TGTGCCAGTAGTATAGCAGGACAGCGGGGTGAAAAACTGTTTTTT; CDR3aa: CASSIAGQRGEKLFF; v_gene: TRBV19; j_gene: TRBJ1-4; abundance: -; d_gene: -
CDR3nt: TGTGCCAGCAGCTTAGCCGGGACAGGGACCCTACGGGCCAAAAACATTCAGTACTTC; CDR3aa: CASSLAGTGTLRAKNIQYF; v_gene: TRBV7-2; j_gene: TRBJ2-4; abundance: -; d_gene: TRBD1
CDR3nt: TGCGCCAGCAGCTCCGGACAGGGGGCCTTCCCCAATCAGCCCCAGCATTTT; CDR3aa: CASSSGQGAFPNQPQHF; v_gene: TRBV5-1; j_gene: TRBJ1-5; abundance: -; d_gene: TRBD1
CDR3nt: TGTGCCAGTAGACCTACCAGGACAGGGCCCAGCAATCAGCCCCAGCATTTT; CDR3aa: CASRPTRTGPSNQPQHF; v_gene: TRBV19; j_gene: TRBJ1-5; abundance: -; d_gene: TRBD1
CDR3nt: TGCGCCAGCAGCCAAGAAGACAGGGCGGGCTATGGCTACACCTTC; CDR3aa: CASSQEDRAGYGYTF; v_gene: TRBV4-3; j_gene: TRBJ1-2; abundance: -; d_gene: TRBD1
CDR3nt: TGTGCCAGCAGATACGACAGGGTGTATCAGCCCCAGCATTTT; CDR3aa: CASRYDRVYQPQHF; v_gene: TRBV6-6; j_gene: TRBJ1-5; abundance: once; d_gene: TRBD1